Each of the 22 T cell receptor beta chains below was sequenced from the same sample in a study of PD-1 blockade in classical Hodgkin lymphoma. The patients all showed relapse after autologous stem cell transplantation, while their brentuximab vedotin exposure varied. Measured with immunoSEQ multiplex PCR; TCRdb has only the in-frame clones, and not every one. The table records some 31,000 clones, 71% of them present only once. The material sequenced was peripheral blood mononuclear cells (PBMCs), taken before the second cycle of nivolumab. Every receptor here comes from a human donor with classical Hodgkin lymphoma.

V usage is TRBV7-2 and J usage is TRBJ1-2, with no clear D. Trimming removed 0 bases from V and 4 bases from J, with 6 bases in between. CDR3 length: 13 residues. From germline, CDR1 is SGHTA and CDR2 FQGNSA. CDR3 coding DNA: TGTGCCAGCAGCTTAGCGGAGGTCTATGGCTACACCTTC. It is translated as CASSLAEVYGYTF.

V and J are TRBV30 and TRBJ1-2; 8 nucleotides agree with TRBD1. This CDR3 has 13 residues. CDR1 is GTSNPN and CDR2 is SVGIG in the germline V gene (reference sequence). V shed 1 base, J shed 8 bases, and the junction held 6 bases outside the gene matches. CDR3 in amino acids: CAWSAHPGGGYTF. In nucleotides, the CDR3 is TGTGCCTGGAGTGCCCACCCAGGGGGCGGCTACACCTTC.

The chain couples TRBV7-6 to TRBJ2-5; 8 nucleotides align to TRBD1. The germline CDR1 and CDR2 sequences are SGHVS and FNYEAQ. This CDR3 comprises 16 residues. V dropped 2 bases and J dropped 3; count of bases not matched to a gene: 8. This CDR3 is CASSLYTKTGEETQYF. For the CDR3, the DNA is TGTGCCAGCAGCTTATACACCAAGACAGGGGAAGAGACCCAGTACTTC.

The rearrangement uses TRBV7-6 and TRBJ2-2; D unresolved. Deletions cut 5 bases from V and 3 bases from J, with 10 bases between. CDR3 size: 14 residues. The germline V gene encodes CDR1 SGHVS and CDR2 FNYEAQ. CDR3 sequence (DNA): TGTGCCAGCAGCCCCGGGTTAGACACCGGGGAGCTGTTTTTT. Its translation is CASSPGLDTGELFF.

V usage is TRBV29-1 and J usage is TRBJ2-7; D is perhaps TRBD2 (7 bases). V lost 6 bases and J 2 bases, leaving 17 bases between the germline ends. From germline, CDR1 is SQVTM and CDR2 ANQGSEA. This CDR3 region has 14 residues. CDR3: CSVLEGGIPYEQYF. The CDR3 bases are TGCAGCGTGCTAGAGGGGGGGATCCCCTACGAGCAGTACTTC.

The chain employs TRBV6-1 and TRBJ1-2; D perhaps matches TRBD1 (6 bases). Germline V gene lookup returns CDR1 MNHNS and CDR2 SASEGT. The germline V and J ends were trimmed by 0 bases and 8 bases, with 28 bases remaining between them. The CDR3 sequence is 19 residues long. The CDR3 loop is CASSEAGGAGHTHLKGYTF. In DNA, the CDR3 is TGTGCCAGCAGTGAAGCGGGGGGGGCTGGACACACTCATTTAAAGGGCTACACCTTC.

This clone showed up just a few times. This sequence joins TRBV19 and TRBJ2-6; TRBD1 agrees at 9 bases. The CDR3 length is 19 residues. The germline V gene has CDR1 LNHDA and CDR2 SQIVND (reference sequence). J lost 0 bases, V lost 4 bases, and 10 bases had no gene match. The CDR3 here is CASSSLGTGFLSGANVLTF. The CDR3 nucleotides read TGTGCCAGTAGTAGTCTAGGGACAGGGTTCCTCTCTGGGGCCAACGTCCTGACTTTC.

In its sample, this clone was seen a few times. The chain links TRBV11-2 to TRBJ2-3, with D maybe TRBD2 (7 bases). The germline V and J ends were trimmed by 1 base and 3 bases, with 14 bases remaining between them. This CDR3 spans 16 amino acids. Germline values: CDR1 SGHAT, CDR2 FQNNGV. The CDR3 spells CASSLVHGGRTDTQYF. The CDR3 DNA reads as TGTGCCAGCAGCTTAGTTCACGGGGGGCGTACAGATACGCAGTATTTT. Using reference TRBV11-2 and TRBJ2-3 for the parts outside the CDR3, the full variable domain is EAGVAQSPRYKIIEKRQSVAFWCNPISGHATLYWYQQILGQGPKLLIQFQNNGVVDDSQLPKDRFSAERLKGVDSTLKIQPAKLEDSAVYLCASSLVHGGRTDTQYFGPGTRLTVL.

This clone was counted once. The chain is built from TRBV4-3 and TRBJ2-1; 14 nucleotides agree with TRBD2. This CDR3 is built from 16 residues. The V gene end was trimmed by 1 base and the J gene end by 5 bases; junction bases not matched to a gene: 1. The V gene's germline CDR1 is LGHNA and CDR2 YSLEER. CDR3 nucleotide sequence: TGCGCCAGCAGCCAAGTGGGACTAGCGGGGGACAATGAGCAGTTCTTC. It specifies CASSQVGLAGDNEQFF.

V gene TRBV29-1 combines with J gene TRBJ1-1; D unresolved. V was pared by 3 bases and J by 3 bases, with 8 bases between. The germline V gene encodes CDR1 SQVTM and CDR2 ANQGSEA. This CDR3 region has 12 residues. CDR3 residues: CSVDVLDTEAFF. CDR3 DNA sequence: TGCAGCGTTGACGTCTTGGACACTGAAGCTTTCTTT.

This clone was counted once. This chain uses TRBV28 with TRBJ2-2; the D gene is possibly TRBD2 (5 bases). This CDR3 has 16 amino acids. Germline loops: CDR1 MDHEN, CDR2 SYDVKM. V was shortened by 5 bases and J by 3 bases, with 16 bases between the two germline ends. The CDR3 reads CASSPGLPTYTGELFF. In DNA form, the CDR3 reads TGTGCCAGCAGTCCTGGACTTCCCACGTACACCGGGGAGCTGTTTTTT.

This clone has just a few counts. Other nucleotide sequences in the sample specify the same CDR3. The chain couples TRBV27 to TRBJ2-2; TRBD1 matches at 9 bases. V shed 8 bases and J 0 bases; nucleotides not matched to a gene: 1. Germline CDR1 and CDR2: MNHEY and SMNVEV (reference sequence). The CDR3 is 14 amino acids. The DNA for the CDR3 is TGTGCCAGCCGACAGGGGGCGAACACCGGGGAGCTGTTTTTT. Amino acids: CASRQGANTGELFF.

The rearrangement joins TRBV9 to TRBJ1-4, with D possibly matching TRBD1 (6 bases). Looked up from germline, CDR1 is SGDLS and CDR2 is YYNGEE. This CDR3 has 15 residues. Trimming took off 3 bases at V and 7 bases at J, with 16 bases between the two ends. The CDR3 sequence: CASSADSGGSEKLFF. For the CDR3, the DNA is TGTGCCAGCAGCGCGGACAGTGGAGGCAGTGAAAAACTGTTTTTT.

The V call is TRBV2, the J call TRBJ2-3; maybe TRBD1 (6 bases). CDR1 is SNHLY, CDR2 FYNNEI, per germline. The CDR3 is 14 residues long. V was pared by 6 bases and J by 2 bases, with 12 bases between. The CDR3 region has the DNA TGTGCCAGCAGCGAGGACAGAGTCACAGATACGCAGTATTTT. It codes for CASSEDRVTDTQYF.

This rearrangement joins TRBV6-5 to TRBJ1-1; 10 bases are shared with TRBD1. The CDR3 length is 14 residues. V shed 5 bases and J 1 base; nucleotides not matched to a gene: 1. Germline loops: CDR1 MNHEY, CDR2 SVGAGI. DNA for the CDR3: TGTGCCAGCAGTGGACAGGGGGAGAACACTGAAGCTTTCTTT. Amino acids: CASSGQGENTEAFF.

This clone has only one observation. CDR3 loop: CASSPGTVFEQFF. The CDR3 DNA follows: TGCGCCAGCAGCCCCGGGACAGTTTTTGAGCAGTTCTTC. The gene calls are TRBV5-1 and TRBJ2-1, with TRBD1 identical over 7 bases. Germline trimming cut 4 bases from V and 9 bases from J; bases unmatched to any gene: 7. CDR1 SGHRS and CDR2 YFSETQ come from the germline V gene. The CDR3 runs 13 residues.

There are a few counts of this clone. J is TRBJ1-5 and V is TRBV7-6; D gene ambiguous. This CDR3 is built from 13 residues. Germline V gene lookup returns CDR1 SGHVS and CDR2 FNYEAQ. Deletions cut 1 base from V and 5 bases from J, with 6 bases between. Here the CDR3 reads CASSLEADQPQHF. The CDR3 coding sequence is TGTGCCAGCAGCTTAGAGGCAGATCAGCCCCAGCATTTT.

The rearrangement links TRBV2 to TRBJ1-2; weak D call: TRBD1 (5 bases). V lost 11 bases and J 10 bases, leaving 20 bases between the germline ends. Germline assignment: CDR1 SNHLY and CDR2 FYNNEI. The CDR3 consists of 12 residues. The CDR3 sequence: CAGAEVVVSYTF. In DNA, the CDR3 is TGTGCCGGGGCGGAGGTTGTCGTTTCCTACACCTTC.

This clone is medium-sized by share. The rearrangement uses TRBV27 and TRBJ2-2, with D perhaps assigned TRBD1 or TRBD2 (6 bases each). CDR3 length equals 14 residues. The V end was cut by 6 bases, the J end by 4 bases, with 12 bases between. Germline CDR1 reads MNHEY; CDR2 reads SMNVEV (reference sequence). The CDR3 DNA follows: TGTGCCAGCAGGCCGGGGGCGGGCACCGGGGAGCTGTTTTTT. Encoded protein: CASRPGAGTGELFF.

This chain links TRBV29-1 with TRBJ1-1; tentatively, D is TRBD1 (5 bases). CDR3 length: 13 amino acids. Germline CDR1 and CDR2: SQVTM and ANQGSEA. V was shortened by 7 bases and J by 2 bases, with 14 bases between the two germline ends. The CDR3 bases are TGCAGCGCTCAACTTGGGGGTAACACTGAAGCTTTCTTT. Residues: CSAQLGGNTEAFF.

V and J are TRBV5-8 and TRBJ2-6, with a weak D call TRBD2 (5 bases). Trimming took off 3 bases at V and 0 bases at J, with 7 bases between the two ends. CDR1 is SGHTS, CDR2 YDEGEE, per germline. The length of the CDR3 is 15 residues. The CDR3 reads CASSWRVSGANVLTF. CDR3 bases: TGTGCCAGCAGCTGGCGGGTCTCTGGGGCCAACGTCCTGACTTTC.

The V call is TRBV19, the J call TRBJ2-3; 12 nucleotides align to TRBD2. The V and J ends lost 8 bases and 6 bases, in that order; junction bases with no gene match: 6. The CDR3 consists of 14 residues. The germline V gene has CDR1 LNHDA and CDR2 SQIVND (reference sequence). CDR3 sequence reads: CASSPSGGVDTQYF. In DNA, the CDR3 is TGTGCCAGTTCCCCTAGCGGGGGGGTGGATACGCAGTATTTT. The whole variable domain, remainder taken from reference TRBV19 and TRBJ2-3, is DGGITQSPKYLFRKEGQNVTLSCEQNLNHDAMYWYRQDPGQGLRLIYYSQIVNDFQKGDIAEGYSVSREKKESFPLTVTSAQKNPTAFYLCASSPSGGVDTQYFGPGTRLTVL.